The rows below give T cell receptor beta chains drawn from one sample of a study of T-cell reconstitution after alpha-beta-depleted transplantation in children. TCRdb independently ran MiXCR on the PCR reads; one entry per CDR3 protein. The table shows around 200,000 distinct CDR3 sequences, with under 20% occurring only once. This specimen was PBMCs, mostly from graft donor cells, taken 360 days after TCRalphabeta/CD19-depleted stem cell transplant. These TCRs come from a male patient aged 2-15 years who had a stem cell transplant for acute lymphoblastic leukemia, so the T cells may come from the graft donor. CDR3s include the opening cysteine and the closing phenylalanine or tryptophan. Each record gives: J gene, D gene, clone size, V gene, CDR3 protein, CDR3 DNA. A D gene is named only where the DNA matches it firmly. Some rows have no size entry. The others give once, few or many, or a class for an expanded clone.

J gene: TRBJ1-1
D gene: TRBD1
clone size: few
V gene: TRBV11-2
CDR3 protein: CASSLPWTGANTEAFF
CDR3 DNA: TGTGCCAGCAGCTTACCCTGGACAGGGGCGAACACTGAAGCTTTCTTT

J gene: TRBJ2-7
D gene: NA
clone size: few
V gene: TRBV7-6
CDR3 protein: CASSLAGVLPYEQYF
CDR3 DNA: TGTGCCAGCAGCTTAGCAGGGGTCCTCCCCTACGAGCAGTACTTC

J gene: TRBJ1-2
D gene: NA
clone size: few
V gene: TRBV27
CDR3 protein: CASSPTVGGYTF
CDR3 DNA: TGTGCCAGCAGTCCGACAGTTGGGGGCTACACCTTC

J gene: TRBJ2-3
D gene: NA
clone size: NA
V gene: TRBV12-3/TRBV12-4
CDR3 protein: CASTTEGGRDTQYF
CDR3 DNA: TGTGCCAGCACCACCGAAGGTGGACGGGATACGCAGTATTTT

J gene: TRBJ2-2
D gene: NA
clone size: NA
V gene: TRBV24-1
CDR3 protein: CATSDQGGVAGELFF
CDR3 DNA: TGTGCCACCAGTGATCAAGGAGGGGTGGCCGGGGAGCTGTTTTTT

J gene: TRBJ1-1
D gene: NA
clone size: NA
V gene: TRBV20-1
CDR3 protein: CSAARVGTEAFF
CDR3 DNA: TGCAGTGCGGCCAGGGTGGGCACTGAAGCTTTCTTT

J gene: TRBJ2-5
D gene: TRBD2
clone size: NA
V gene: TRBV4-3
CDR3 protein: CASSQDRLAGGVGETQYF
CDR3 DNA: TGCGCCAGCAGCCAAGACCGGCTAGCGGGAGGAGTCGGAGAGACCCAGTACTTC

J gene: TRBJ2-5
D gene: NA
clone size: NA
V gene: TRBV9
CDR3 protein: CASSVSVGETQYF
CDR3 DNA: TGTGCCAGCAGCGTATCGGTCGGGGAGACCCAGTACTTC

J gene: TRBJ1-1
D gene: TRBD1
clone size: NA
V gene: TRBV5-5
CDR3 protein: CASSLPADRVGPEAFF
CDR3 DNA: TGTGCCAGCAGCTTGCCCGCAGACAGGGTTGGCCCTGAAGCTTTCTTT

J gene: TRBJ2-5
D gene: TRBD2
clone size: many
V gene: TRBV29-1
CDR3 protein: CSATGTSVQETQYF
CDR3 DNA: TGCAGCGCAACCGGGACTAGCGTACAAGAGACCCAGTACTTC

J gene: TRBJ1-1
D gene: TRBD1
clone size: many
V gene: TRBV29-1
CDR3 protein: CSVGGWGQGPSRAEAFF
CDR3 DNA: TGCAGCGTTGGTGGGTGGGGACAGGGTCCCTCCCGGGCTGAAGCTTTCTTT

J gene: TRBJ2-3
D gene: TRBD2
clone size: many
V gene: TRBV7-2
CDR3 protein: CASSFLGLVTDTQYF
CDR3 DNA: TGTGCCAGCAGCTTCCTTGGACTAGTGACAGATACGCAGTATTTT

J gene: TRBJ1-4
D gene: NA
clone size: few
V gene: TRBV5-5
CDR3 protein: CASSAPGGVVLEKLFF
CDR3 DNA: TGTGCCAGCAGCGCCCCTGGAGGGGTGGTTCTTGAAAAACTGTTTTTT

J gene: TRBJ1-3
D gene: NA
clone size: many
V gene: TRBV12-3/TRBV12-4
CDR3 protein: CASSGNTIYF
CDR3 DNA: TGTGCCAGCTCTGGAAACACCATATATTTT

J gene: TRBJ2-7
D gene: TRBD2
clone size: NA
V gene: TRBV10-3
CDR3 protein: CAIGSLAGGPETYEQYF
CDR3 DNA: TGTGCCATCGGTTCCTTAGCGGGAGGGCCCGAAACCTACGAGCAGTACTTC

J gene: TRBJ2-5
D gene: TRBD1
clone size: NA
V gene: TRBV28
CDR3 protein: CASSPDRAGQETQYF
CDR3 DNA: TGTGCCAGCAGTCCGGACAGGGCTGGACAAGAGACCCAGTACTTC

J gene: TRBJ1-3
D gene: NA
clone size: many
V gene: TRBV6-5
CDR3 protein: CASSYSIPGAAGNTIYF
CDR3 DNA: TGTGCCAGCAGTTACTCGATACCAGGGGCCGCTGGAAACACCATATATTTT

J gene: TRBJ2-2
D gene: TRBD2
clone size: few
V gene: TRBV2
CDR3 protein: CASSSSSGLNTGELFF
CDR3 DNA: TGTGCCAGCAGTTCTTCTAGCGGGTTGAACACCGGGGAGCTGTTTTTT

J gene: TRBJ1-5
D gene: TRBD1
clone size: few
V gene: TRBV12-3/TRBV12-4
CDR3 protein: CASSPTGGIQPQHF
CDR3 DNA: TGTGCCAGCAGTCCGACAGGGGGGATACAGCCCCAGCATTTT

J gene: TRBJ2-7
D gene: TRBD1
clone size: few
V gene: TRBV11-2
CDR3 protein: CASSNRDRGYEQYF
CDR3 DNA: TGTGCCAGCAGCAACCGGGACAGGGGCTACGAGCAGTACTTC

J gene: TRBJ2-3
D gene: NA
clone size: few
V gene: TRBV5-5
CDR3 protein: CASSLDSQGSTDTQYF
CDR3 DNA: TGTGCCAGCAGCTTGGATTCCCAGGGGAGCACAGATACGCAGTATTTT

J gene: TRBJ2-2
D gene: TRBD2
clone size: few
V gene: TRBV11-3
CDR3 protein: CASSLETAGGTGELFF
CDR3 DNA: TGTGCCAGCAGCTTAGAGACAGCGGGGGGGACCGGGGAGCTGTTTTTT

J gene: TRBJ1-4
D gene: NA
clone size: few
V gene: TRBV4-1
CDR3 protein: CASSHDPATNEKLFF
CDR3 DNA: TGCGCCAGCAGCCACGACCCCGCAACTAATGAAAAACTGTTTTTT

J gene: TRBJ1-6
D gene: NA
clone size: NA
V gene: TRBV7-8
CDR3 protein: CASSLVSGSPLHF
CDR3 DNA: TGTGCCAGCAGCTTAGTCTCCGGTTCACCCCTCCACTTT

J gene: TRBJ2-1
D gene: NA
clone size: NA
V gene: TRBV5-1
CDR3 protein: CASMAGSSYNEQFF
CDR3 DNA: TGCGCCAGCATGGCGGGGAGCTCCTACAATGAGCAGTTCTTC

J gene: TRBJ2-1
D gene: NA
clone size: NA
V gene: TRBV15
CDR3 protein: CATSKYNEQFF
CDR3 DNA: TGTGCCACCAGCAAGTACAATGAGCAGTTCTTC

J gene: TRBJ1-1
D gene: NA
clone size: NA
V gene: TRBV7-9
CDR3 protein: CASSSGGGYEAFF
CDR3 DNA: TGTGCCAGCAGCTCCGGGGGGGGTTATGAAGCTTTCTTT

J gene: TRBJ2-5
D gene: NA
clone size: many
V gene: TRBV12-3/TRBV12-4
CDR3 protein: CASSLLSTGRGETQYF
CDR3 DNA: TGTGCCAGCAGCCTACTCTCGACAGGCCGTGGGGAGACCCAGTACTTC

J gene: TRBJ1-2
D gene: NA
clone size: NA
V gene: TRBV4-2
CDR3 protein: CASSQSGGRWIYGYTF
CDR3 DNA: TGTGCCAGCAGCCAATCGGGCGGAAGGTGGATCTATGGCTACACCTTC

J gene: TRBJ1-6
D gene: TRBD1
clone size: few
V gene: TRBV5-6
CDR3 protein: CASSRGQPNSPLHF
CDR3 DNA: TGTGCCAGCAGCCGGGGACAGCCAAATTCACCCCTCCACTTT

J gene: TRBJ2-2
D gene: TRBD1
clone size: hyperexpanded
V gene: TRBV7-9
CDR3 protein: CASSSRTGVDTGELFF
CDR3 DNA: TGTGCCAGCAGCTCGAGGACAGGGGTGGACACCGGGGAGCTGTTTTTT

J gene: TRBJ2-7
D gene: TRBD1
clone size: many
V gene: TRBV29-1
CDR3 protein: CSVYRGDYEQYF
CDR3 DNA: TGCAGCGTGTACAGGGGAGACTACGAGCAGTACTTC

J gene: TRBJ1-6
D gene: NA
clone size: few
V gene: TRBV6-1
CDR3 protein: CASSRGAQAASPLHF
CDR3 DNA: TGTGCCAGCAGTCGGGGGGCTCAGGCCGCTTCACCCCTCCACTTT

J gene: TRBJ1-1
D gene: TRBD1
clone size: NA
V gene: TRBV11-1
CDR3 protein: CASSPDRGWGTEAFF
CDR3 DNA: TGTGCCAGCAGCCCGGACAGGGGGTGGGGTACTGAAGCTTTCTTT

J gene: TRBJ1-1
D gene: NA
clone size: NA
V gene: TRBV4-2
CDR3 protein: CASSQEIRATEAFF
CDR3 DNA: TGTGCCAGCAGCCAAGAAATAAGGGCCACTGAAGCTTTCTTT

J gene: TRBJ2-3
D gene: TRBD2
clone size: NA
V gene: TRBV12-3/TRBV12-4
CDR3 protein: CASSPSTSGGSRDTQYF
CDR3 DNA: TGTGCCAGCAGTCCCTCGACTAGCGGGGGTAGCCGCGATACGCAGTATTTT

J gene: TRBJ2-7
D gene: NA
clone size: NA
V gene: TRBV6-1
CDR3 protein: CASSEDPYEQYF
CDR3 DNA: TGTGCCAGCAGTGAAGACCCCTACGAGCAGTACTTC

J gene: TRBJ2-3
D gene: NA
clone size: NA
V gene: TRBV12-3/TRBV12-4
CDR3 protein: CASSARGSVTDTQYF
CDR3 DNA: TGTGCCAGCAGTGCAAGGGGCAGTGTCACAGATACGCAGTATTTT

J gene: TRBJ1-1
D gene: NA
clone size: NA
V gene: TRBV5-1
CDR3 protein: CASSPEGWGGTEAFF
CDR3 DNA: TGCGCCAGCAGCCCAGAAGGCTGGGGGGGCACTGAAGCTTTCTTT

J gene: TRBJ2-1
D gene: NA
clone size: few
V gene: TRBV5-1
CDR3 protein: CASSLAGATVSSYNEQFF
CDR3 DNA: TGCGCCAGCAGCTTGGCGGGGGCCACCGTTAGCTCCTACAATGAGCAGTTCTTC

J gene: TRBJ2-1
D gene: TRBD1
clone size: once
V gene: TRBV5-1
CDR3 protein: CASSGTVTSSYNEQFF
CDR3 DNA: TGCGCCAGCAGCGGGACAGTGACCAGCTCCTACAATGAGCAGTTCTTC